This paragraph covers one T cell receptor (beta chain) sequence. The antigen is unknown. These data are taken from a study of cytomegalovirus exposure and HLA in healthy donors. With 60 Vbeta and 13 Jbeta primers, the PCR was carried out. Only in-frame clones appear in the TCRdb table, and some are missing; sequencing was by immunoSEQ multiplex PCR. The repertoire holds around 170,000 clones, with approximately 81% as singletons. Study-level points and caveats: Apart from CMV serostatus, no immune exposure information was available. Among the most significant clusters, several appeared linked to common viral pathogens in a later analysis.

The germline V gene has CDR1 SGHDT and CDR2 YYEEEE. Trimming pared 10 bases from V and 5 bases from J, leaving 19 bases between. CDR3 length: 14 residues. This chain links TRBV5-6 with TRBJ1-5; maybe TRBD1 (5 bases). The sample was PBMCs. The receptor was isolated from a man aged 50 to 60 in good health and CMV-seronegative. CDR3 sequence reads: CASSVGGFYQPQHF. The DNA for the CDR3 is TGTGCCTCCTCCGTGGGGGGATTTTATCAGCCCCAGCATTTT. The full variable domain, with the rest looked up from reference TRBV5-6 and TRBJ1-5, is DAGVTQSPTHLIKTRGQQVTLRCSPKSGHDTVSWYQQALGQGPQFIFQYYEEEERQRGNFPDRFSGHQFPNYSSELNVNALLLGDSALYLCASSVGGFYQPQHFGDGTRLSIL.